This TCR beta chain appears in the sequencing data of a study of T cells in narcolepsy. This CDR3 region has 16 residues. Looked up from germline, CDR1 is LNHDA and CDR2 is SQIVND (reference sequence). V shed 3 bases and J 3 bases; nucleotides not matched to a gene: 6. This table comes from immunoSEQ multiplex PCR, and its TCRdb copy is limited to in-frame clones, with some not included. The repertoire holds tens of thousands of clones, with roughly four fifths as singletons. This TCR was recovered from a human donor in good health. The sequenced material came from memory (CD45RA-) CD4+ T cells from blood. The V call is TRBV19, the J call TRBJ1-2; 11 bases fit TRBD1. As DNA, the CDR3 is TGTGCCAGTAGTATCCTCGGACAGGGGGCTGACTATGGCTACACCTTC. It is translated as CASSILGQGADYGYTF.